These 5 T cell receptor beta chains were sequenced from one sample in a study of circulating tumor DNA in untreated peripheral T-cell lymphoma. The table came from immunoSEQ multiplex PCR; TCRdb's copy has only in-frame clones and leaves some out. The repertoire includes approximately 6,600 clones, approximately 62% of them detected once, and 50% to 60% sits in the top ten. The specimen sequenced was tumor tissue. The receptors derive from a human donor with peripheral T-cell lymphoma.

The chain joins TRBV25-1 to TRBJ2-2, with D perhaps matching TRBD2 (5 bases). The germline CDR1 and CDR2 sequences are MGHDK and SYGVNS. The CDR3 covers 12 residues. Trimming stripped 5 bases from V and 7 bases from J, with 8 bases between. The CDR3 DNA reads TGTGCCAGCAGTCCGGGAAACGGGGAGCTGTTTTTT. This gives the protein CASSPGNGELFF.

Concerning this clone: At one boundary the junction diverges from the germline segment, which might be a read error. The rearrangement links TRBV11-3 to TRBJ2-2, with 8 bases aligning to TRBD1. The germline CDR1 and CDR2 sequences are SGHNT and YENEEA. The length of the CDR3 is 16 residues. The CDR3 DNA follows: TGTGCCAGAAGCTTATCGGGACAGGTCAACACCGGGGAGCTGTTTTTT. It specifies CARSLSGQVNTGELFF.

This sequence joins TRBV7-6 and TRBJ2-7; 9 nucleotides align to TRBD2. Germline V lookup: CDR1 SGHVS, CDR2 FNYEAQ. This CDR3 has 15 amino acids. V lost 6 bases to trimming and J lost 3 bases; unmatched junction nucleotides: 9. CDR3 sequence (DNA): TGTGCCAGCAGTCAAACGGGACTAGCCAGCTACGAGCAGTACTTC. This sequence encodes CASSQTGLASYEQYF.

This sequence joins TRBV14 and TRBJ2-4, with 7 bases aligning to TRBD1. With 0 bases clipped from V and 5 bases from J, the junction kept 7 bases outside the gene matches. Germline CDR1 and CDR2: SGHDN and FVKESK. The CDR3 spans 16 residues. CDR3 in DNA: TGTGCCAGCAGCCAAGATCCGGACAGGCGACAAAACATTCAGTACTTC. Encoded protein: CASSQDPDRRQNIQYF.

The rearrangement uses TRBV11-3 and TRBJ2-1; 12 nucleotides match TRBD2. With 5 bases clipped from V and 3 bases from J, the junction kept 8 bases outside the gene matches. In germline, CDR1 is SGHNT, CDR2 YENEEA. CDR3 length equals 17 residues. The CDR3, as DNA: TGTGCCAGCAGCCTCCGACTAGCGGGAGTGTACTACAATGAGCAGTTCTTC. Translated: CASSLRLAGVYYNEQFF.